The 6 T cell receptor beta chains below were found in one sample sequenced in a study of prognosis after radiotherapy for stage I lung cancer. CDR3 of TCR beta was amplified from genomic DNA via a two-round multiplex PCR. Initially, in first-round PCR, primers specific to each TRBV and TRBJ gene were used. TCRdb redid the calling of the multiplex PCR reads with MiXCR, one entry per CDR3 protein. In the table there are more than 25,000 distinct CDR3 sequences, 32% of which are singletons. The starting material was PBMCs, obtained before or after stereotactic body radiation therapy (not recorded which). The receptors were gathered from a donor over 45 with non-small cell lung cancer.

The chain joins TRBV7-9 to TRBJ2-5; D not resolved. Trimming stripped 5 bases from V and 5 bases from J, with 15 bases between. The CDR3 extends over 14 amino acids. The germline CDR1 and CDR2 sequences are SEHNR and FQNEAQ (reference sequence). In nucleotides, the CDR3 is TGTGCCAGCAGCAGCTGTCGGGTGAGGGAGACCCAGTACTTC. Translating gives CASSSCRVRETQYF.

This clonotype was observed many times. The rearrangement links TRBV7-9 to TRBJ1-1; the D is unclear. Trimming left V 0 bases short and J 7 bases short, with 6 bases between. Per the germline V gene, CDR1 is SEHNR and CDR2 is FQNEAQ (reference sequence). The CDR3 is 12 amino acids. CDR3 region: CASSLAPREAFF. The CDR3, as DNA: TGTGCCAGCAGCTTAGCCCCACGTGAAGCTTTCTTT.

About this clonotype: At one end, the junction sequence differs from germline, possibly due to a read error. The CDR3 sequence is CASRPTRTRGSYNEQLF. The CDR3 nucleotides read TGTGCCAGCAGACCTACGAGGACTAGAGGATCCTACAATGAGCAGTTATTC. This chain connects TRBV7-8 to TRBJ2-1; 7 positions agree with TRBD2. Germline V gives CDR1 SGHVS, CDR2 FQNEAQ. The CDR3 is 17 residues long.

The chain uses TRBV6-5 and TRBJ2-7; 7 bases map to TRBD1. The CDR3 covers 18 residues. Per the germline V gene, CDR1 is MNHEY and CDR2 is SVGAGI. With V trimmed by 2 bases and J by 9 bases, 22 bases remained unmatched. CDR3 protein: CASSYQHRTGTDGRWQYF. In DNA form, the CDR3 reads TGTGCCAGCAGTTACCAACATCGTACCGGGACAGATGGAAGGTGGCAGTACTTC.

This clonotype has ten or more counts. The chain employs TRBV11-2 and TRBJ1-5; the D gene is possibly TRBD1 (6 bases). Germline V gene sequence: CDR1 SGHAT, CDR2 FQNNGV. V gave up 2 bases and J gave up 1 base, with 15 bases separating them. The CDR3 runs 17 residues. CDR3 region: CASSLPQGWESNQPQHF. CDR3 bases: TGTGCCAGCAGCTTACCACAGGGATGGGAAAGCAATCAGCCCCAGCATTTT.

There are many counts of this clonotype. The chain uses TRBV4-1 and TRBJ2-3, with 11 bases that match TRBD1. V shed 2 bases, J shed 5 bases, and the junction held 6 bases outside the gene matches. This CDR3 has 16 amino acids. Germline V gene lookup returns CDR1 MGHRA and CDR2 YSYEKL. The DNA of the CDR3 is TGCGCCAGCAGCCAATTTGAAGGGACAGGGGGAGATACGCAGTATTTT. Encoded protein: CASSQFEGTGGDTQYF.